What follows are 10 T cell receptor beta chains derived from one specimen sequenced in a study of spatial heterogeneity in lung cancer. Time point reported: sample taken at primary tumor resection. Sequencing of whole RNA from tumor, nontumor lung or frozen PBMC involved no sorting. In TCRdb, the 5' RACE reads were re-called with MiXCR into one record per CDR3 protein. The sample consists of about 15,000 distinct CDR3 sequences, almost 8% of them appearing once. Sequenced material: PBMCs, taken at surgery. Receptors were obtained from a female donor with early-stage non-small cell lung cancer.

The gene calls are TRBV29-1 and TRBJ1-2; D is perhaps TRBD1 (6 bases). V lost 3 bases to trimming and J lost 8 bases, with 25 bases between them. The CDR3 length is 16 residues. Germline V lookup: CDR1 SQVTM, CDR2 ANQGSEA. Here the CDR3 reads CSVEGMGAIPSAGYTF. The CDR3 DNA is TGCAGCGTTGAGGGTATGGGGGCAATCCCTTCGGCGGGCTACACCTTC.

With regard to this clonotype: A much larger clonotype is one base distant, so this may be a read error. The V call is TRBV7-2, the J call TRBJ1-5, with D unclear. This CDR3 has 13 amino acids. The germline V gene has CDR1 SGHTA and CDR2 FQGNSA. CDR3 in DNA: TGTGTCAGCAGCTTAGTAGAAAATCAGCCCCAGCATTTT. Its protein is CVSSLVENQPQHF.

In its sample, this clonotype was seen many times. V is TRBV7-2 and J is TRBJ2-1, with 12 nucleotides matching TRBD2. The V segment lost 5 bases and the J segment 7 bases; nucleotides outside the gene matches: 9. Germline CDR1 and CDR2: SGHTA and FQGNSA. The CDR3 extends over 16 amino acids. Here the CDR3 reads CASSRPSGGARNEQFF. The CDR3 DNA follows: TGTGCCAGCAGCCGACCTAGCGGGGGGGCGCGGAATGAGCAGTTCTTC.

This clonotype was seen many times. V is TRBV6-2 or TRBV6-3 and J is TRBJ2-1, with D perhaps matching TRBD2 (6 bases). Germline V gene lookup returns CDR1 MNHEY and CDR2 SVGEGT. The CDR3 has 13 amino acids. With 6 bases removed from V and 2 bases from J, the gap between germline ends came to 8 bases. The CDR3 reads CASRRDAYNEQFF. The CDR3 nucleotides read TGTGCCAGCAGGCGGGACGCCTACAATGAGCAGTTCTTC.

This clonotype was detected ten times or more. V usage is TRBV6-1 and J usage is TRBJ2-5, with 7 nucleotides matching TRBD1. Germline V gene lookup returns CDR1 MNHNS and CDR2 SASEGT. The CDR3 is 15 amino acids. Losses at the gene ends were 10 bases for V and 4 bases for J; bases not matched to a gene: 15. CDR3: CAIKTGTARVETQYF. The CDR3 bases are TGTGCCATCAAGACTGGGACAGCTAGAGTAGAGACCCAGTACTTC.

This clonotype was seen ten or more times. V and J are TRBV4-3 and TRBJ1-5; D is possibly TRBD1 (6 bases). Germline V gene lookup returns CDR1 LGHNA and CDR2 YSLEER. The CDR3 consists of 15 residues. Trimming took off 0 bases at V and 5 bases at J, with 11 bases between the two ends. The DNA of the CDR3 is TGCGCCAGCAGCCAAGATACTCAGGGGCATCAGCCCCAGCATTTT. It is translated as CASSQDTQGHQPQHF.

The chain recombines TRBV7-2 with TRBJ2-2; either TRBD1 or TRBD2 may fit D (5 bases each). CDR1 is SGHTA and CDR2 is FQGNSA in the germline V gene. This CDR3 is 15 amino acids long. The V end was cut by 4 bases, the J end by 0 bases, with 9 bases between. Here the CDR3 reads CASSSGPPNTGELFF. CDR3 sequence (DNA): TGTGCCAGCAGCTCGGGACCCCCGAACACCGGGGAGCTGTTTTTT.

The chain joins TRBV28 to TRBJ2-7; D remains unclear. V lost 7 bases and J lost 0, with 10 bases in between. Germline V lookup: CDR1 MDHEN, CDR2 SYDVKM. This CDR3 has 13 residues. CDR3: CASTSSFSYEQYF. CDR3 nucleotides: TGTGCCAGCACCTCGAGTTTCTCCTACGAGCAGTACTTC.

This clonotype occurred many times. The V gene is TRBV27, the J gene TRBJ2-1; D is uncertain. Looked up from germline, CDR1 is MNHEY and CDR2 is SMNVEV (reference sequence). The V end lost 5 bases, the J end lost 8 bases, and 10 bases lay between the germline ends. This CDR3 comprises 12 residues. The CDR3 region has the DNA TGTGCCAGCAGTCACAGTCCAGATGAGCAGTTCTTC. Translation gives CASSHSPDEQFF.

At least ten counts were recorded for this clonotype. CDR3 DNA: TGTGCCATCCCACGGCAGGGGCACCCATATGAGCAGTTCTTC. It yields the protein CAIPRQGHPYEQFF. The J gene is TRBJ2-1, the V gene TRBV7-9; D is perhaps TRBD1 (6 bases). Looked up from germline, CDR1 is SEHNR and CDR2 is FQNEAQ (reference sequence). The CDR3 has 14 residues. V dropped 10 bases and J dropped 8 bases, with 21 bases sitting between them. The full variable domain, its missing parts supplied by reference TRBV7-9 and TRBJ2-1, is DTGVSQNPRHKITKRGQNVTFRCDPISEHNRLYWYRQTLGQGPEFLTYFQNEAQLEKSRLLSDRFSAERPKGSFSTLEIQRTEQGDSAMYLCAIPRQGHPYEQFFGPGTRLTVL.